This T cell receptor (beta chain) appears in the sequencing data of a study of blood T cell repertoires in COVID-19. Clones were read by immunoSEQ multiplex PCR, and TCRdb kept only the in-frame ones, dropping some. Here the sample spans 250,000 to 350,000 clones, 80% to 90% being singletons. The V gene's germline CDR1 is KGHSH and CDR2 LQKENI. The CDR3 is made up of 17 amino acids. V lost 2 bases and J lost 3, with 16 bases in between. Sample: peripheral blood. The origin of this receptor is a woman in her 70s with COVID-19, enrolled during active disease. The chain employs TRBV18 and TRBJ1-4, with D tentatively TRBD1 (6 bases). CDR3 nucleotide sequence: TGTGCCAGCTCACCAAGTACAGGGTCGAGGTCTAATGAAAAACTGTTTTTT. Translating it yields CASSPSTGSRSNEKLFF.